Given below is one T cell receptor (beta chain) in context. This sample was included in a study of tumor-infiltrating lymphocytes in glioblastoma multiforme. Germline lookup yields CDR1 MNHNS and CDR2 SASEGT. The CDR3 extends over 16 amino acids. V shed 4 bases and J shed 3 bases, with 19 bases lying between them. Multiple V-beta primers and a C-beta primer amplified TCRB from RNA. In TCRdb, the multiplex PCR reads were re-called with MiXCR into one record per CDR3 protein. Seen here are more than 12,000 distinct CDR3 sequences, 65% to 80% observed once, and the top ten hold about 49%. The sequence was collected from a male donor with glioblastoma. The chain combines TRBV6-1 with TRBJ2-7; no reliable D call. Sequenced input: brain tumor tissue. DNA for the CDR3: TGTGCCAGCAGTGGATTACGCGATCATTTATACTACGAGCAGTACTTC. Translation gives CASSGLRDHLYYEQYF.